Shown below are 30 T cell receptor beta chains from a single sample sequenced in a study of cytomegalovirus exposure and HLA in healthy donors. The PCR employed 60 Vbeta primers together with 13 Jbeta primers. Measured with immunoSEQ multiplex PCR; TCRdb has only the in-frame clones, and not every one. The sample lists roughly 120,000 clones; about four fifths were seen once. The sequenced sample consisted of PBMCs. The receptor source for this set is a man aged 40-55 years in good health and CMV-seronegative.

V and J are TRBV5-1 and TRBJ1-4; perhaps TRBD1 as D (5 bases). V dropped 0 bases and J dropped 0 bases, with 15 bases sitting between them. The CDR3 has 18 amino acids. Per germline, CDR1 SGHRS and CDR2 YFSETQ. The CDR3 is CASSLVTTATTTNEKLFF. Written as DNA, the CDR3 is TGCGCCAGCAGCTTGGTCACGACAGCGACGACAACTAATGAAAAACTGTTTTTT. The full variable domain, completed using reference TRBV5-1 and TRBJ1-4, is KAGVTQTPRYLIKTRGQQVTLSCSPISGHRSVSWYQQTPGQGLQFLFEYFSETQRNKGNFPGRFSGRQFSNSRSEMNVSTLELGDSALYLCASSLVTTATTTNEKLFFGSGTQLSVL.

The rearrangement joins TRBV6-6 to TRBJ2-7; 11 nucleotides line up with TRBD2. The ends lost 5 bases at V and 4 bases at J; junction bases unmatched: 7. Germline-derived CDR1 and CDR2 are MNHNY and SVGAGI (reference sequence). There are 15 residues in the CDR3. CDR3 sequence reads: CASSDSTSGGYEQYF. CDR3 sequence (DNA): TGTGCCAGCAGTGATTCTACTAGCGGGGGATACGAGCAGTACTTC.

This rearrangement joins TRBV19 to TRBJ1-2, with 9 bases matching TRBD1. CDR3 size: 14 residues. CDR1 is LNHDA and CDR2 is SQIVND in the germline V gene (reference sequence). The trim removed 0 bases at V and 9 bases at J, leaving 5 bases unmatched. The CDR3, as DNA: TGTGCCAGTAGTATAGATTACAGGGGGCAGCGCTACACCTTC. Protein product: CASSIDYRGQRYTF.

The chain couples TRBV5-1 to TRBJ2-7; possibly TRBD1 for D (6 bases). The V gene lost 5 bases and the J gene lost 2 bases, with 14 bases spanning the gap. Germline V lookup: CDR1 SGHRS, CDR2 YFSETQ. The CDR3 loop spans 14 amino acids. CDR3 loop: CASRGETGPYEQYF. The CDR3 DNA reads as TGCGCCAGCAGGGGAGAGACAGGCCCCTACGAGCAGTACTTC.

The V and J genes are TRBV15 and TRBJ2-2; D possibly corresponds to TRBD1 (5 bases). Germline V gene lookup returns CDR1 LNHNV and CDR2 YYDKDF (reference sequence). V was pared by 7 bases and J by 8 bases, with 8 bases between. CDR3 length: 11 amino acids. CDR3 residues: CATTGSGELFF. CDR3 sequence (DNA): TGTGCCACCACAGGGTCGGGGGAGCTGTTTTTT.

This clone was observed a few times. The chain recombines TRBV4-3 with TRBJ2-7; tentatively, D is TRBD2 (6 bases). The ends were cut back, 3 bases at V and 4 bases at J, with 13 bases in the middle. Germline values: CDR1 LGHNA, CDR2 YSLEER. CDR3 length equals 14 residues. This CDR3 is CASSQEPGGYEQYF. CDR3 nucleotide sequence: TGCGCCAGCAGCCAGGAACCCGGGGGTTACGAGCAGTACTTC.

The chain combines TRBV7-2 with TRBJ2-7, with TRBD1 matching over 8 bases. The length of the CDR3 is 16 residues. V shed 5 bases and J 7 bases; nucleotides not matched to a gene: 16. CDR1 is SGHTA, CDR2 FQGNSA, per germline. CDR3 sequence (DNA): TGTGCCAGCAGCCCATCCTCGTGGACAGGGCTGCGGGAGCAGTACTTC. Its protein is CASSPSSWTGLREQYF.

The V gene is TRBV7-9, the J gene TRBJ2-3; 10 bases are a match to TRBD2. With 2 bases clipped from V and 0 bases from J, the junction kept 8 bases outside the gene matches. The CDR3 totals 18 residues. The germline gives CDR1 SEHNR, CDR2 FQNEAQ (reference sequence). CDR3 in DNA: TGTGCCAGCAGCTTAATATTGACTAGCGGGTCGAGCACAGATACGCAGTATTTT. Its protein is CASSLILTSGSSTDTQYF. Drawing the rest from reference TRBV7-9 and TRBJ2-3, the complete variable domain is DTGVSQNPRHKITKRGQNVTFRCDPISEHNRLYWYRQTLGQGPEFLTYFQNEAQLEKSRLLSDRFSAERPKGSFSTLEIQRTEQGDSAMYLCASSLILTSGSSTDTQYFGPGTRLTVL.

The chain employs TRBV6-5 and TRBJ2-2; D is perhaps TRBD2 (6 bases). The CDR3 extends over 13 amino acids. CDR1 and CDR2 from the germline V gene are MNHEY and SVGAGI. V lost 6 bases to trimming and J lost 7 bases, with 12 bases between them. CDR3 amino acids: CASSLGGIGELFF. CDR3 nucleotides: TGTGCCAGCAGCCTTGGGGGGATCGGGGAGCTGTTTTTT.

A single count supports this clone. This chain uses TRBV7-6 with TRBJ1-5, with no clear D. V shed 1 base and J shed 3 bases, with 16 bases lying between them. This CDR3 has 17 residues. Germline CDR1 SGHVS, CDR2 FNYEAQ. DNA of the CDR3: TGTGCCAGCAGCTTAGGAGTAAGAGGTGTCTCCAATCAGCCCCAGCATTTT. Its translation: CASSLGVRGVSNQPQHF. Combining the CDR3 with reference TRBV7-6 and TRBJ1-5 gives the whole variable domain GAGVSQSPRYKVTKRGQDVALRCDPISGHVSLYWYRQALGQGPEFLTYFNYEAQQDKSGLPNDRFSAERPEGSISTLTIQRTEQRDSAMYRCASSLGVRGVSNQPQHFGDGTRLSIL.

The rearrangement links TRBV28 to TRBJ2-7; D not certain. Germline CDR1 MDHEN, CDR2 SYDVKM. V gave up 10 bases and J gave up 0 bases, with 10 bases separating them. The CDR3 runs 12 residues. In nucleotides, the CDR3 is TGTGCCACCGGTACCTTCTCCTACGAGCAGTACTTC. Translated, it gives CATGTFSYEQYF. The full variable domain, rest sourced from reference TRBV28 and TRBJ2-7, is DVKVTQSSRYLVKRTGEKVFLECVQDMDHENMFWYRQDPGLGLRLIYFSYDVKMKEKGDIPEGYSVSREKKERFSLILESASTNQTSMYLCATGTFSYEQYFGPGTRLTVT.

The rearrangement uses TRBV7-9 and TRBJ2-7; no clear D. The CDR3 length is 16 residues. Trimming removed 5 bases at V and 3 bases at J, with 20 bases between. CDR1 is SEHNR, CDR2 FQNEAQ, per germline (reference sequence). CDR3 coding DNA: TGTGCCAGCAGCCCACCATACAGAGTGAGCCTCTACGAGCAGTACTTC. It encodes CASSPPYRVSLYEQYF.

The chain recombines TRBV5-6 with TRBJ2-3, with D maybe TRBD2 (5 bases). The V gene's germline CDR1 is SGHDT and CDR2 YYEEEE. The CDR3 consists of 14 residues. The V and J ends lost 2 bases and 7 bases respectively, with 14 bases between them. The CDR3: CASSFDREVNTQYF. The CDR3 bases are TGTGCCAGCAGCTTTGACCGGGAAGTAAATACGCAGTATTTT.

The rearrangement links TRBV7-9 to TRBJ2-3, with TRBD2 as a possible D gene (5 bases). V lost 5 bases and J 2 bases, leaving 14 bases between the germline ends. The CDR3 totals 15 residues. The V gene's germline CDR1 is SEHNR and CDR2 FQNEAQ (reference sequence). CDR3 residues: CASSPKRRLTDTQYF. In DNA, the CDR3 is TGTGCCAGCAGCCCAAAGCGGAGGCTCACAGATACGCAGTATTTT.

This clone was detected a few times. This chain uses TRBV7-9 with TRBJ1-4; TRBD1 agrees at 8 bases. This CDR3 spans 17 amino acids. Losses at the gene ends were 5 bases for V and 0 bases for J; bases not matched to a gene: 8. Germline V gene sequence: CDR1 SEHNR, CDR2 FQNEAQ (reference sequence). The CDR3 sequence is CASSPGQAQATNEKLFF. As DNA, the CDR3 is TGTGCCAGCAGCCCGGGACAGGCGCAGGCAACTAATGAAAAACTGTTTTTT.

The chain recombines TRBV28 with TRBJ1-3; D gene ambiguous. The CDR3 is made up of 16 amino acids. The germline CDR1 and CDR2 sequences are MDHEN and SYDVKM. Trimming took 7 bases from V and 0 from J, leaving 16 bases between them. For the CDR3, the DNA is TGTGCCAGCACCCTTTTCAGGCAAAGCTCTGGAAACACCATATATTTT. As protein: CASTLFRQSSGNTIYF. Combining the CDR3 with reference TRBV28 and TRBJ1-3 gives the whole variable domain DVKVTQSSRYLVKRTGEKVFLECVQDMDHENMFWYRQDPGLGLRLIYFSYDVKMKEKGDIPEGYSVSREKKERFSLILESASTNQTSMYLCASTLFRQSSGNTIYFGEGSWLTVV.

The CDR3 DNA reads TGTGCCAGCTCAACGGACAGTGGGTATAGCAATCAGCCCCAGCATTTT. Protein sequence: CASSTDSGYSNQPQHF. This chain uses TRBV18 with TRBJ1-5, with a weak D call TRBD1 (6 bases). Germline lookup yields CDR1 KGHSH and CDR2 LQKENI. V lost 5 bases to trimming and J lost 0 bases, with 14 bases between them. The CDR3 loop spans 16 amino acids.

The chain links TRBV5-4 to TRBJ1-1; no clear D gene. Germline V CDR1 and CDR2: SGHNT, YYREEE (reference sequence). Trimming pared 4 bases from V and 6 bases from J, leaving 13 bases between. The CDR3 spans 13 residues. CDR3 nucleotide sequence: TGTGCCAGCAGCAGGGCGGGGAGCTCTGAAGCTTTCTTT. Translated, it gives CASSRAGSSEAFF.

The sample holds a few counts of this clone. The V gene is TRBV7-2, the J gene TRBJ1-2; D possibly corresponds to TRBD1 (5 bases). This CDR3 is built from 15 residues. V was trimmed by 0 bases and J by 6 bases, leaving 14 bases between them. The germline V gene has CDR1 SGHTA and CDR2 FQGNSA. The CDR3 spells CASSLAGGYLDGYTF. CDR3 coding DNA: TGTGCCAGCAGCTTAGCCGGGGGGTATCTGGATGGCTACACCTTC.

The chain combines TRBV2 with TRBJ1-6; no reliable D call. With 6 bases removed from V and 7 bases from J, the gap between germline ends came to 4 bases. Germline CDR1 reads SNHLY; CDR2 reads FYNNEI. The CDR3 is 11 amino acids. The CDR3 sequence: CASSINSPLHF. The CDR3 DNA reads TGTGCCAGCAGCATCAATTCACCCCTCCACTTT.

This rearrangement joins TRBV6-5 to TRBJ1-3, with D uncertain. Germline CDR1 MNHEY, CDR2 SVGAGI. Between the trimmed V and J ends, which lost 10 bases and 4 bases, there was a span of 8 bases. This CDR3 is 11 amino acids long. As DNA, the CDR3 is TGTGCCACCCTATCAGGAAACACCATATATTTT. Its protein product is CATLSGNTIYF.

The chain uses TRBV7-3 and TRBJ2-3; TRBD2 matches 9 bases. Germline CDR1 reads SGHTA; CDR2 reads FQGTGA. V lost 2 bases to trimming and J lost 0 bases; unmatched junction nucleotides: 3. The CDR3 consists of 16 residues. CDR3 loop: CASSLGLAGSTDTQYF. In nucleotides, the CDR3 is TGTGCCAGCAGCTTAGGGCTAGCGGGAAGCACAGATACGCAGTATTTT.

The CDR3 here is CASSQGLDGYTF. CDR3 DNA sequence: TGTGCCAGCAGTCAGGGGCTCGACGGCTACACCTTC. This chain connects TRBV2 to TRBJ1-2; possibly TRBD1 for D (6 bases). This CDR3 spans 12 amino acids. Deletions cut 5 bases from V and 8 bases from J, with 12 bases between. Germline V lookup: CDR1 SNHLY, CDR2 FYNNEI.

The genes are TRBV7-9 and TRBJ1-3, with D perhaps TRBD1 (5 bases). The V and J ends lost 5 bases and 2 bases respectively, with 10 bases between them. This CDR3 is built from 14 residues. CDR1 and CDR2 from the germline V gene are SEHNR and FQNEAQ (reference sequence). In nucleotides, the CDR3 is TGTGCCAGCAGCCGGACAAGCGCTGGAAACACCATATATTTT. Protein product: CASSRTSAGNTIYF.

This chain uses TRBV6-1 with TRBJ1-2, with 10 nucleotides matching TRBD1. Germline lookup yields CDR1 MNHNS and CDR2 SASEGT. The CDR3 length is 14 residues. J gave up 4 bases and V 6 bases, and 5 bases lay outside the gene matches. CDR3 amino acids: CASRPGQGSYGYTF. For the CDR3, the DNA is TGTGCCAGCAGGCCGGGACAGGGGTCCTATGGCTACACCTTC.

The rearrangement joins TRBV6-5 to TRBJ2-7; a weak D match, TRBD1 (6 bases). The V and J ends lost 6 bases and 0 bases respectively, with 15 bases between them. CDR1 and CDR2 from the germline V gene are MNHEY and SVGAGI. This CDR3 is built from 15 residues. The CDR3: CASRTGTLDSYEQYF. CDR3 DNA sequence: TGTGCCAGCAGGACCGGGACACTCGACTCCTACGAGCAGTACTTC.

The V and J genes are TRBV27 and TRBJ1-2; 11 bases agree with TRBD1. Germline CDR1 MNHEY, CDR2 SMNVEV (reference sequence). This CDR3 contains 13 residues. V was clipped by 5 bases and J by 7 bases; unmatched bases: 3. In DNA form, the CDR3 reads TGTGCCAGCAGTCGGACAGGGGGCGGTGGCTACACCTTC. Translated: CASSRTGGGGYTF.

The V and J genes are TRBV10-3 and TRBJ2-7; weak D call: TRBD1 (5 bases). Trimming stripped 0 bases from V and 2 bases from J, with 11 bases between. There are 15 residues in the CDR3. CDR1 is ENHRY and CDR2 is SYGVKD in the germline V gene. This chain's CDR3 is CAISESLDTTYEQYF. CDR3 coding DNA: TGTGCCATCAGTGAGTCGCTGGACACTACCTACGAGCAGTACTTC.

This chain uses TRBV13 with TRBJ1-2, with TRBD1 as a possible D gene (5 bases). The CDR3 consists of 15 residues. V lost 0 bases to trimming and J lost 7 bases, with 15 bases between them. Per the germline V gene, CDR1 is PRHDT and CDR2 is FYEKMQ (reference sequence). The CDR3 is CASSLGARDFVGYTF. CDR3 DNA: TGTGCCAGCAGCTTAGGGGCCAGGGATTTCGTTGGCTACACCTTC.

The chain is built from TRBV7-6 and TRBJ1-5, with TRBD1 matching 11 bases. Trimming cost V 1 base and J 1 base; bases outside gene matches: 6. Germline CDR1 and CDR2: SGHVS and FNYEAQ. The length of the CDR3 is 18 residues. CDR3 amino acids: CASSLGTGGSSSNQPQHF. DNA of the CDR3: TGTGCCAGCAGCTTAGGGACAGGGGGCTCGTCGAGCAATCAGCCCCAGCATTTT.